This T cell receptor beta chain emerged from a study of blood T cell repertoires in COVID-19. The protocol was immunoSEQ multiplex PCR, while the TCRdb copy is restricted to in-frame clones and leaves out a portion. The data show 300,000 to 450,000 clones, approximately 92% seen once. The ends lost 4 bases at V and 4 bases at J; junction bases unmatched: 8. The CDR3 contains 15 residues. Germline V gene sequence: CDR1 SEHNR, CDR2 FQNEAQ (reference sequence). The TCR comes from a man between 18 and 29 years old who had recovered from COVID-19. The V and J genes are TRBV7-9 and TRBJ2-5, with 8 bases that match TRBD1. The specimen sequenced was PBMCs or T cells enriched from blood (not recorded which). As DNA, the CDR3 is TGTGCCAGCAGCTCCTGGACAGGGTCTACAGAGACCCAGTACTTC. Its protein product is CASSSWTGSTETQYF.